Sequencing of this T cell receptor beta chain was carried out in a study of blood T cell repertoires in COVID-19. TCRdb keeps only in-frame clones here, not all; method: immunoSEQ multiplex PCR. The sample has more than 80,000 clones; around nine tenths are singletons. The CDR3 spans 13 residues. The germline V gene encodes CDR1 SNHLY and CDR2 FYNNEI. Trimming cost V 8 bases and J 2 bases, with 12 bases left between them. Sequences were obtained from peripheral blood. The origin of this receptor is a middle-aged man with acute or convalescent COVID-19. The chain has TRBV2 and TRBJ1-2, with a tentative D call TRBD1 (6 bases). The CDR3 reads CASGTQPNYGYTF. DNA of the CDR3: TGTGCCAGCGGGACACAACCAAACTATGGCTACACCTTC.